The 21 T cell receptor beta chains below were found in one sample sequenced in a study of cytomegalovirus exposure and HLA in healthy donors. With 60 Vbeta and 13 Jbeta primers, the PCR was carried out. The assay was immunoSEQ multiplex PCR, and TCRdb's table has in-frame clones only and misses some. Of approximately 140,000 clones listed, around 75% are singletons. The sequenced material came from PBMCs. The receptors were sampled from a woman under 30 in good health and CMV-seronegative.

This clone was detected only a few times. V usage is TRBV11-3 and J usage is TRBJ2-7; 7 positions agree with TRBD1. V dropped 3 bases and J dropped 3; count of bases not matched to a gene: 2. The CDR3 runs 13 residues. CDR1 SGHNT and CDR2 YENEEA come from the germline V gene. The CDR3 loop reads CASSFDRVYEQYV. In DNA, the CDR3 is TGTGCCAGCAGCTTCGACAGGGTCTACGAGCAGTACGTC.

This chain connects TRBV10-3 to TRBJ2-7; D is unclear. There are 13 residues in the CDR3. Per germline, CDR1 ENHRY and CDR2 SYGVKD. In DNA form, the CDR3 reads TGTGCCATCGGTGAGTCAGTGGGCAGAGAGCAGTACGTC. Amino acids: CAIGESVGREQYV.

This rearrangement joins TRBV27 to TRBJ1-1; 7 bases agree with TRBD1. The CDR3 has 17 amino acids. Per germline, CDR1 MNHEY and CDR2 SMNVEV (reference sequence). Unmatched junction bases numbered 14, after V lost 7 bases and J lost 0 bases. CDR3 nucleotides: TGTGCCAGCAAATTGACAGGGTGGAATCTATTGAACACTGAAGCTTTCTTT. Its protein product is CASKLTGWNLLNTEAFF.

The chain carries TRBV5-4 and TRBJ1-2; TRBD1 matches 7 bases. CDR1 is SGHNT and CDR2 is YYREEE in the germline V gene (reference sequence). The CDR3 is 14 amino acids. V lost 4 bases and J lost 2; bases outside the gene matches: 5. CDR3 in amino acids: CASSTGAINYGYTF. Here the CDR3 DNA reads TGTGCCAGCAGCACAGGGGCCATCAACTATGGCTACACCTTC.

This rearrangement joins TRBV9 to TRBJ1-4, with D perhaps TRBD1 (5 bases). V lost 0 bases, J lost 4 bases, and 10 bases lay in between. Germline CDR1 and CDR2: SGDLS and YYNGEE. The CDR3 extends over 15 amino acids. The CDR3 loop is CASSVAGLYNEKLFF. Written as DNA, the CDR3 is TGTGCCAGCAGCGTAGCAGGGCTTTATAATGAAAAACTGTTTTTT.

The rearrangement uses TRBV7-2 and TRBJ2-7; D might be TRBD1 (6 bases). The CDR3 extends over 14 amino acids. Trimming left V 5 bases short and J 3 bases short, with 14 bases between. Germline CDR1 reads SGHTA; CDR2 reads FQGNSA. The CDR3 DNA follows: TGTGCCAGCAGCCCTGGGGCAGGGGACTACGAGCAGTACGTC. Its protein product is CASSPGAGDYEQYV.

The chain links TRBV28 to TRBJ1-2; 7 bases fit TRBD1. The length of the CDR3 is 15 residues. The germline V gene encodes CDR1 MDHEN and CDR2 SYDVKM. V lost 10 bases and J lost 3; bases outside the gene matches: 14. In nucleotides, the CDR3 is TGTGCCATCAGACAGGGTATAACTCTGGACTATGGCTACACCTTC. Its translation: CAIRQGITLDYGYTF.

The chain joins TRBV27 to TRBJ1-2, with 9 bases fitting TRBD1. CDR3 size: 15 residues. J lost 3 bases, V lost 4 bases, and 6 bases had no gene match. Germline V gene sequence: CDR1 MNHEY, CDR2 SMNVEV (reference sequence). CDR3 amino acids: CASSSDRGVYYGYTF. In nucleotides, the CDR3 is TGTGCCAGCAGTTCGGACAGGGGAGTGTACTATGGCTACACCTTC.

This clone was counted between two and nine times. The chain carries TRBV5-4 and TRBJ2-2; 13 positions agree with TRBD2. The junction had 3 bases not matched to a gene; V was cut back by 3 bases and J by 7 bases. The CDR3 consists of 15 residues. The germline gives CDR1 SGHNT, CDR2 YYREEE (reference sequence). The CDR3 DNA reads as TGTGCCAGCAGCTGGACTAGCGGGGGCCTCGGGGAGCTGTTTTTT. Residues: CASSWTSGGLGELFF.

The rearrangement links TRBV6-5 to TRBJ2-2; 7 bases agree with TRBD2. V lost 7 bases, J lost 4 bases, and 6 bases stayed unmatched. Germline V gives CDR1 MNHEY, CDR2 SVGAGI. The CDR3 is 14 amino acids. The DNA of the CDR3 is TGTGCCAGCAATAAGGCGGGAGTCACCGGGGAGCTGTTTTTT. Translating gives CASNKAGVTGELFF.

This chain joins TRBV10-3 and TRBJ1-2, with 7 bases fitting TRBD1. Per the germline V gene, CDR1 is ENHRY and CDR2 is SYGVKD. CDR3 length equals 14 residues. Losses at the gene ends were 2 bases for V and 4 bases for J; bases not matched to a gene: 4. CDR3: CAISEGGGGYGYTF. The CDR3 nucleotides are TGTGCCATCAGTGAGGGAGGGGGCGGCTATGGCTACACCTTC.

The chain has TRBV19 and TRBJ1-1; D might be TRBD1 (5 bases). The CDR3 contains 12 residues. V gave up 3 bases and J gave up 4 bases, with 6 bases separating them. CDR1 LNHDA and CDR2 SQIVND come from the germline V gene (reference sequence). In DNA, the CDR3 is TGTGCCAGTAGTATGCAGGGCACTGAAGCTTTCTTT. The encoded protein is CASSMQGTEAFF.

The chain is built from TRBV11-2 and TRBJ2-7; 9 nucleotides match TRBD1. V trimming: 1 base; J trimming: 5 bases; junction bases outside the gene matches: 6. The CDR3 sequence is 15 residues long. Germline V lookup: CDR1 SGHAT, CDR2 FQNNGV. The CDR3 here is CASSLVRDRDHEQYF. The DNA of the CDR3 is TGTGCCAGCAGCTTAGTCCGGGACAGGGATCACGAGCAGTACTTC.

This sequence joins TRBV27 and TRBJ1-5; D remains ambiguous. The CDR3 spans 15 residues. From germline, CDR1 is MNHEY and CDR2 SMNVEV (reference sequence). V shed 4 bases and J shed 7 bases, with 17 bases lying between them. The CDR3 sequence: CASSWSANSQQPQHF. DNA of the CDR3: TGTGCCAGCAGTTGGTCCGCTAACAGTCAACAGCCCCAGCATTTT.

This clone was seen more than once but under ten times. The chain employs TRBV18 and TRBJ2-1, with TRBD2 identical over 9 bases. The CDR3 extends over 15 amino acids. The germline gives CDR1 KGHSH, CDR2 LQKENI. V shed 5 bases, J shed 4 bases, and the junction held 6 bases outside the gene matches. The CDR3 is CASSGGGARYNEQFF. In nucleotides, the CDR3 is TGTGCCAGCTCAGGCGGGGGGGCCAGATACAATGAGCAGTTCTTC.

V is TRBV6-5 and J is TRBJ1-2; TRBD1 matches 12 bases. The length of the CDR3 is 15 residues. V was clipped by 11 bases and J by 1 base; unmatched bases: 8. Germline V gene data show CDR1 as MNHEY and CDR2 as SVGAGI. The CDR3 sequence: CAAGDRGRYNYGYTF. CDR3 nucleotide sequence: TGTGCCGCCGGGGACAGGGGGCGTTATAACTATGGCTACACCTTC.

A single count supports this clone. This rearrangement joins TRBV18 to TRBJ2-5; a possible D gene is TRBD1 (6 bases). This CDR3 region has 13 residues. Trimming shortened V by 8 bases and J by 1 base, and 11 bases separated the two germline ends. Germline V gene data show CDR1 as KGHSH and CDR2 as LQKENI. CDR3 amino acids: CASEKQGQETQYF. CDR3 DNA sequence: TGTGCCAGCGAAAAACAGGGCCAAGAGACCCAGTACTTC.

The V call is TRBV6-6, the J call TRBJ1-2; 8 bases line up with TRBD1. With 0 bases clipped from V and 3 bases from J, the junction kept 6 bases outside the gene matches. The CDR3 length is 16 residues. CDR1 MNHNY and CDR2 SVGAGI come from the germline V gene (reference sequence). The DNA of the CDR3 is TGTGCCAGCAGTTACTCGCGGGCAGGGGGCGACTATGGCTACACCTTC. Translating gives CASSYSRAGGDYGYTF.

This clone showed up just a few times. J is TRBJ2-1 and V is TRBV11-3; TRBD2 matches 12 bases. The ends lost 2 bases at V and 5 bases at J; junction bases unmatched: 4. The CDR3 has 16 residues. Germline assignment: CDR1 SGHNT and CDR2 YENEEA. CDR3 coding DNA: TGTGCCAGCAGCTTAACGGCTAGCGGGAGGGACAATGAGCAGTTCTTC. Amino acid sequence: CASSLTASGRDNEQFF. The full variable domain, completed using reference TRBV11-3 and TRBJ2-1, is EAGVVQSPRYKIIEKKQPVAFWCNPISGHNTLYWYLQNLGQGPELLIRYENEEAVDDSQLPKDRFSAERLKGVDSTLKIQPAELGDSAVYLCASSLTASGRDNEQFFGPGTRLTVL.

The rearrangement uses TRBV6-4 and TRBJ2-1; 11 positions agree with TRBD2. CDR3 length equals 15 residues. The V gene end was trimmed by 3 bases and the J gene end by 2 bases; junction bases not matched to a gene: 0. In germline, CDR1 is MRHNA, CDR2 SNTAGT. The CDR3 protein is CASSETSGTYNEQFF. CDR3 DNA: TGTGCCAGCAGTGAGACTAGCGGGACCTACAATGAGCAGTTCTTC.

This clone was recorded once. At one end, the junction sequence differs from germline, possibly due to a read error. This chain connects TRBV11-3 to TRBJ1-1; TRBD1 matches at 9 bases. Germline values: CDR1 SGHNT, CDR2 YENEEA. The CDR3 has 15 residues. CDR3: CASSPRQGVNTEAFF. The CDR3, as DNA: TGTGCCAGCAGCCCAAGACAGGGGGTGAATACTGAAGCTTTCTTT.